The 19 T cell receptor beta chains below were found in one sample sequenced in a study of T cell clonotyping in hematopoietic cell transplantation. Clones were sequenced by immunoSEQ multiplex PCR, and TCRdb holds only the in-frame ones, with some missing. The profile shows roughly 17,000 clones, nearly 95% of them singletons. Sequenced: peripheral blood mononuclear cells. The source is a man aged 35-49 years in good health. Some clones in this sample may be carry-over from other donors' samples.

This clone was recorded only once. The chain recombines TRBV5-1 with TRBJ2-7, with 9 nucleotides matching TRBD1. J lost 5 bases, V lost 5 bases, and 8 bases had no gene match. The CDR3 has 14 residues. Germline assignment: CDR1 SGHRS and CDR2 YFSETQ. CDR3 sequence (DNA): TGCGCCAGCAGACCCGGGACAGGGCGCGACGAGCAGTACTTC. Translating it yields CASRPGTGRDEQYF. Full variable domain (missing parts from reference TRBV5-1 and TRBJ2-7): KAGVTQTPRYLIKTRGQQVTLSCSPISGHRSVSWYQQTPGQGLQFLFEYFSETQRNKGNFPGRFSGRQFSNSRSEMNVSTLELGDSALYLCASRPGTGRDEQYFGPGTRLTVT.

The rearrangement uses TRBV11-3 and TRBJ2-2, with 9 bases aligning to TRBD1. After removal of 5 bases from V and 5 bases from J, the junction contained 9 bases not matched to a gene. From germline, CDR1 is SGHNT and CDR2 YENEEA. The CDR3 covers 16 residues. This chain's CDR3 is CASSATGGRGTGELFF. The CDR3 region has the DNA TGTGCCAGCAGCGCAACAGGGGGCCGAGGGACCGGGGAGCTGTTTTTT.

This clone was counted a few times. The rearrangement links TRBV30 to TRBJ1-5; 8 nucleotides match TRBD1. V was pared by 3 bases and J by 6 bases, with 7 bases of the junction left unmatched. CDR3 length: 14 residues. Germline V gene sequence: CDR1 GTSNPN, CDR2 SVGIG (reference sequence). CDR3: CAWSGGTGSQPQHF. The CDR3, as DNA: TGTGCCTGGAGCGGTGGGACAGGCAGTCAGCCCCAGCATTTT.

This sequence joins TRBV19 and TRBJ1-5; D is possibly TRBD1 (6 bases). Looked up from germline, CDR1 is LNHDA and CDR2 is SQIVND (reference sequence). Trimming took off 6 bases at V and 4 bases at J, with 10 bases between the two ends. The CDR3 runs to 13 residues. CDR3 nucleotides: TGTGCCAGTAGAGGGACATCGAATCAGCCCCAGCATTTT. It encodes CASRGTSNQPQHF.

The rearrangement uses TRBV9 and TRBJ1-2; weak D call: TRBD1 (5 bases). Germline V lookup: CDR1 SGDLS, CDR2 YYNGEE. The CDR3 covers 12 residues. V was cut by 0 bases and J by 12 bases, with 12 bases left in between. CDR3 protein: CASSVEGGDDTF. CDR3 nucleotide sequence: TGTGCCAGCAGCGTAGAAGGAGGGGACGACACCTTC. Using reference TRBV9 and TRBJ1-2 for the parts outside the CDR3, the full variable domain is DSGVTQTPKHLITATGQRVTLRCSPRSGDLSVYWYQQSLDQGLQFLIQYYNGEERAKGNILERFSAQQFPDLHSELNLSSLELGDSALYFCASSVEGGDDTFGSGTRLTVV.

V and J are TRBV2 and TRBJ1-1; D gene ambiguous. CDR3 size: 12 residues. Deletions cut 6 bases from V and 8 bases from J, with 13 bases between. CDR1 SNHLY and CDR2 FYNNEI come from the germline V gene. The DNA of the CDR3 is TGTGCCAGCAGAGATACGGGCTCCGAAGCTTTCTTT. It is translated as CASRDTGSEAFF. The full variable domain, in which reference TRBV2 and TRBJ1-1 provide the parts outside the CDR3, is EPEVTQTPSHQVTQMGQEVILRCVPISNHLYFYWYRQILGQKVEFLVSFYNNEISEKSEIFDDQFSVERPDGSNFTLKIRSTKLEDSAMYFCASRDTGSEAFFGQGTRLTVV.

The chain uses TRBV5-8 and TRBJ2-3; D unresolved. This CDR3 is built from 12 residues. The germline CDR1 and CDR2 sequences are SGHTS and YDEGEE. Trimming shortened V by 4 bases and J by 7 bases, and 10 bases separated the two germline ends. CDR3 nucleotides: TGTGCCAGCAGCCTTAGCTCGAATACGCAGTATTTT. The encoded protein is CASSLSSNTQYF.

V is TRBV5-6 and J is TRBJ1-2, with D perhaps TRBD1 (5 bases). The CDR3 extends over 14 amino acids. Trimming took 4 bases from V and 4 from J, leaving 14 bases between them. Per the germline V gene, CDR1 is SGHDT and CDR2 is YYEEEE. CDR3 loop: CASSPGGGVYGYTF. The CDR3 DNA follows: TGTGCCAGCAGCCCCGGGGGGGGTGTCTATGGCTACACCTTC.

J is TRBJ2-7 and V is TRBV7-8; 9 bases are a match to TRBD1. CDR3 length: 15 amino acids. V trimming: 4 bases; J trimming: 2 bases; junction bases outside the gene matches: 6. Germline V gene lookup returns CDR1 SGHVS and CDR2 FQNEAQ. The CDR3, as DNA: TGTGCCAGCAGCTCCCGGGACAGGGCCCCCTACGAGCAGTACTTC. It yields the protein CASSSRDRAPYEQYF. The variable domain in full, completed from reference TRBV7-8 and TRBJ2-7, reads GAGVSQSPRYKVAKRGQDVALRCDPISGHVSLFWYQQALGQGPEFLTYFQNEAQLDKSGLPSDRFFAERPEGSVSTLKIQRTQQEDSAVYLCASSSRDRAPYEQYFGPGTRLTVT.

The chain employs TRBV27 and TRBJ1-2; tentatively, D is TRBD1 (5 bases). The CDR3 loop spans 14 amino acids. The V and J ends lost 2 bases and 0 bases respectively, with 7 bases between them. Germline V lookup: CDR1 MNHEY, CDR2 SMNVEV (reference sequence). This CDR3 reads CASSLQGANYGYTF. CDR3 DNA sequence: TGTGCCAGCAGTTTACAGGGAGCTAACTATGGCTACACCTTC.

V is TRBV28 and J is TRBJ2-7, with TRBD1 matching 8 bases. Trimming took 10 bases from V and 3 from J; bases not matched to a gene: 8. In germline, CDR1 is MDHEN, CDR2 SYDVKM. The CDR3 loop spans 13 amino acids. The CDR3 DNA is TGTGCCACCTCGGACAGGGTGATCTACGAGCAGTACTTC. Translated: CATSDRVIYEQYF.

V and J are TRBV5-4 and TRBJ1-2, with 7 bases identical to TRBD1. In germline, CDR1 is SGHNT, CDR2 YYREEE (reference sequence). This CDR3 comprises 13 residues. Losses at the gene ends were 5 bases for V and 4 bases for J; bases not matched to a gene: 5. The CDR3 DNA follows: TGTGCCAGCAGTCGGACAGGTTCCTATGGCTACACCTTC. Protein: CASSRTGSYGYTF.

V gene TRBV7-8 combines with J gene TRBJ1-2; unclear D gene. From germline, CDR1 is SGHVS and CDR2 FQNEAQ. V lost 1 base to trimming and J lost 1 base, with 10 bases between them. The CDR3 has 15 amino acids. The CDR3 region has the DNA TGTGCCAGCAGCTTAGTTACCTCAGGTAACTATGGCTACACCTTC. Translated: CASSLVTSGNYGYTF. Using reference TRBV7-8 and TRBJ1-2 for the parts outside the CDR3, the full variable domain is GAGVSQSPRYKVAKRGQDVALRCDPISGHVSLFWYQQALGQGPEFLTYFQNEAQLDKSGLPSDRFFAERPEGSVSTLKIQRTQQEDSAVYLCASSLVTSGNYGYTFGSGTRLTVV.

This clone was seen once. This sequence joins TRBV6-4 and TRBJ2-3; tentatively, D is TRBD2 (5 bases). Per the germline V gene, CDR1 is MRHNA and CDR2 is SNTAGT. The V end lost 0 bases, the J end lost 4 bases, and 11 bases lay between the germline ends. CDR3 length: 15 residues. The CDR3 sequence: CASSDSASSADTQYF. CDR3 coding DNA: TGTGCCAGCAGTGACTCGGCTAGCTCGGCAGATACGCAGTATTTT.

The chain is built from TRBV5-5 and TRBJ2-7, with D possibly matching TRBD1 (5 bases). Trimming pared 0 bases from V and 2 bases from J, leaving 9 bases between. Germline values: CDR1 SGHKS, CDR2 YYEKEE (reference sequence). The CDR3 extends over 14 amino acids. The CDR3 loop reads CASSLGQGPYEQYF. The CDR3 DNA reads TGTGCCAGCAGCTTGGGGCAGGGTCCCTACGAGCAGTACTTC.

The chain combines TRBV2 with TRBJ1-5, with D possibly TRBD1 on 6 matching bases. Germline assignment: CDR1 SNHLY and CDR2 FYNNEI. The CDR3 contains 13 residues. Trimming left V 4 bases short and J 9 bases short, with 13 bases between. CDR3 in amino acids: CASSGGGARPQHF. Written as DNA, the CDR3 is TGTGCCAGCAGTGGAGGGGGTGCGCGGCCCCAGCATTTT.

V is TRBV27 and J is TRBJ2-3, with 9 nucleotides matching TRBD1. V lost 6 bases to trimming and J lost 1 base; unmatched junction nucleotides: 8. Germline-derived CDR1 and CDR2 are MNHEY and SMNVEV (reference sequence). CDR3 length equals 16 residues. This CDR3 reads CASRQGAFTGTDTQYF. The CDR3 DNA reads TGTGCCAGCAGACAGGGGGCCTTTACCGGCACAGATACGCAGTATTTT.

The CDR3, as DNA: TGCGCCAGCAGCGGATCCCCAGGGTTGCACGAGCAGTACTTC. Translated: CASSGSPGLHEQYF. The rearrangement links TRBV5-1 to TRBJ2-7, with D possibly being TRBD1 (5 bases). V lost 4 bases and J lost 5, with 16 bases in between. Germline lookup yields CDR1 SGHRS and CDR2 YFSETQ. The CDR3 totals 14 residues.

CDR3 in DNA: TGCGCCAGCAGCCAAGCGGCGGGCCAAAATCAGCCCCAGCATTTT. As protein: CASSQAAGQNQPQHF. The chain employs TRBV4-3 and TRBJ1-5, with unresolved D. The CDR3 is 15 amino acids. Trimming removed 1 base at V and 4 bases at J, with 11 bases between. Per germline, CDR1 LGHNA and CDR2 YSLEER.